This is a list of T cell receptor beta chains from one sample in a study of T cell repertoires in cytomegalovirus infection. TCRdb reanalysed the reads using MiXCR and keeps one entry per CDR3 protein. The sample lists more than 500,000 distinct CDR3 sequences, about 15% occurring once. Sequencing was performed on CD8+ T cells from PBMCs. The source of these receptors is a human donor in good health (CMV status not recorded). Some clones in this sample may be carry-over from other donors' samples. Each CDR3 is given with its conserved first and last residue. The D gene is left open where the match is weak. Expanded clones are given a class, and other clones once, few, many or no size at all.

clone_size: few
d_call: .
v_call: TRBV19
j_call: TRBJ1-3
cdr3_nt: TGTGCCAGTAGTGATTTTAGGGCATTCGGAAACACCATATATTTT
cdr3_aa: CASSDFRAFGNTIYF

clone_size: many
d_call: .
v_call: TRBV7-8
j_call: TRBJ1-3
cdr3_nt: TGTGCCAGCAGCTCCGATCTCCGAAACTCTGGAAACACCATATATTTT
cdr3_aa: CASSSDLRNSGNTIYF

clone_size: many
d_call: .
v_call: TRBV10-3
j_call: TRBJ1-2
cdr3_nt: TGTGCCATCAGTGACGATAACTATGGCTACACCTTC
cdr3_aa: CAISDDNYGYTF

clone_size: .
d_call: .
v_call: TRBV27
j_call: TRBJ1-1
cdr3_nt: TGTGCCAGCACCCAATCGGGCTTGGGCACTGAAGCTTTCTTT
cdr3_aa: CASTQSGLGTEAFF

clone_size: .
d_call: TRBD1
v_call: TRBV25-1
j_call: TRBJ1-1
cdr3_nt: TGTGCCAGCCTGGTCCGGGACAGGGTCATGAACACTGAAGCTTTCTTT
cdr3_aa: CASLVRDRVMNTEAFF

clone_size: few
d_call: TRBD1
v_call: TRBV25-1
j_call: TRBJ1-1
cdr3_nt: TGTGCCAGCAGATCGACAGGGTGGGGAGGGTTGAACACTGAAGCTTTCTTT
cdr3_aa: CASRSTGWGGLNTEAFF

clone_size: .
d_call: .
v_call: TRBV20-1
j_call: TRBJ1-6
cdr3_nt: TGCAGTGCTAGGGATCGAACCATCTATAATTCACCCCTCCACTTT
cdr3_aa: CSARDRTIYNSPLHF

clone_size: many
d_call: .
v_call: TRBV11-1
j_call: TRBJ2-5
cdr3_nt: TGTGCCAGCAGCTTAGAGACCCAAGAGACCCAGTACTTC
cdr3_aa: CASSLETQETQYF

clone_size: many
d_call: .
v_call: TRBV19
j_call: TRBJ1-3
cdr3_nt: TGTGCCAGTAGGGCGCGTCGGATCGGCTCTGGAAACACCATATATTTT
cdr3_aa: CASRARRIGSGNTIYF

clone_size: few
d_call: TRBD1
v_call: TRBV14
j_call: TRBJ2-1
cdr3_nt: TGTGCCAGCAGCCCCCCTTCAGGGGGCGGAATGAATGAGCAGTTCTTC
cdr3_aa: CASSPPSGGGMNEQFF

clone_size: many
d_call: TRBD2
v_call: TRBV11-2
j_call: TRBJ2-1
cdr3_nt: TGTGCCAGCAGCCCCCTCGGTAGCGGGTCCTCCTACAATGAGCAGTTCTTC
cdr3_aa: CASSPLGSGSSYNEQFF

clone_size: .
d_call: .
v_call: TRBV19
j_call: TRBJ1-3
cdr3_nt: TGTGCCAGTAGTCGGACGGAGCCTGGAAACTCCATATATTTT
cdr3_aa: CASSRTEPGNSIYF

clone_size: many
d_call: TRBD1
v_call: TRBV7-6
j_call: TRBJ1-2
cdr3_nt: TGTGCCAGCAGCCCTGACAGGGAGGGGTTCGGAGACTATGGCTACACCTTC
cdr3_aa: CASSPDREGFGDYGYTF

clone_size: many
d_call: .
v_call: TRBV7-8
j_call: TRBJ1-2
cdr3_nt: TGTGCCAGCAGCTTCGGGGGCCTCTATGGCTACACCTTC
cdr3_aa: CASSFGGLYGYTF

clone_size: .
d_call: .
v_call: TRBV13
j_call: TRBJ2-1
cdr3_nt: TGTGCCAGCAGCTTCGACAGGTACTCCTACAATGAGCAGTTCTTC
cdr3_aa: CASSFDRYSYNEQFF

clone_size: few
d_call: TRBD1
v_call: TRBV13
j_call: TRBJ1-1
cdr3_nt: TGTGCCAGCAGCTTCAGGGGGCTCGGGGGGGTGAACACTGAAGCTTTCTTT
cdr3_aa: CASSFRGLGGVNTEAFF

clone_size: many
d_call: .
v_call: TRBV7-7
j_call: TRBJ2-7
cdr3_nt: TGTGCTAGCAGTCCCTCCCTCGGGGACTCCTACGAGCAGTACTTC
cdr3_aa: CASSPSLGDSYEQYF

clone_size: .
d_call: .
v_call: TRBV15
j_call: TRBJ1-5
cdr3_nt: TGTGCCACCAGCTGGACGGGGAAGGTAGCCCAGCATTTT
cdr3_aa: CATSWTGKVAQHF

clone_size: .
d_call: .
v_call: TRBV19
j_call: TRBJ2-7
cdr3_nt: TGTGCCAGTAGTCCAGAGTTTCCCTACGAGCAGTACTTC
cdr3_aa: CASSPEFPYEQYF

clone_size: .
d_call: .
v_call: TRBV28
j_call: TRBJ1-1
cdr3_nt: TGTGCCATCTACAGACCCATGAACACTGAAGCTTTCTTT
cdr3_aa: CAIYRPMNTEAFF

clone_size: .
d_call: TRBD1
v_call: TRBV10-2
j_call: TRBJ1-5
cdr3_nt: TGCGCCAGCAGATCCGACAGGGGGCGAAGTCAGCCCCAGCATTTT
cdr3_aa: CASRSDRGRSQPQHF

clone_size: .
d_call: .
v_call: TRBV27
j_call: TRBJ1-1
cdr3_nt: TGTGCCAGCAGTTTATCCAGACTGGGCACTGAAGCTTTCTTT
cdr3_aa: CASSLSRLGTEAFF

clone_size: many
d_call: TRBD2
v_call: TRBV6-5
j_call: TRBJ2-1
cdr3_nt: TGTGCCAGCAGTTACCGCGCGGGAGGTGCCTACAATGAGCAGTTCTTC
cdr3_aa: CASSYRAGGAYNEQFF

clone_size: .
d_call: .
v_call: TRBV19
j_call: TRBJ1-1
cdr3_nt: TGTGCCAGTAGTATAGTCGGGCGGGGGAACACTGAAGCTTTCTTT
cdr3_aa: CASSIVGRGNTEAFF

clone_size: .
d_call: TRBD2
v_call: TRBV27
j_call: TRBJ2-5
cdr3_nt: TGTGCCAGCAGTCCCCTTATGTCCAGCGGGGCCCTCGTGGAGACCCAGTACTTC
cdr3_aa: CASSPLMSSGALVETQYF

clone_size: few
d_call: .
v_call: TRBV19
j_call: TRBJ2-7
cdr3_nt: TGTGCCAGTAGTGAATTCGGGATCCCCTACGAGCAGTACTTC
cdr3_aa: CASSEFGIPYEQYF

clone_size: .
d_call: .
v_call: TRBV27
j_call: TRBJ2-2
cdr3_nt: TGTGCCAGCAGCCCCGGGGGTAAGGAGCTGTTTTTT
cdr3_aa: CASSPGGKELFF

clone_size: few
d_call: TRBD1
v_call: TRBV27
j_call: TRBJ1-2
cdr3_nt: TGTGCCAGCAGTCCCGGACAGGGTTGGGGCTATGGCTACACCTTC
cdr3_aa: CASSPGQGWGYGYTF

clone_size: .
d_call: .
v_call: TRBV27
j_call: TRBJ2-1
cdr3_nt: TGTGCCAGCATCCTTGTTGGGGTAGCCGGCAATGAGCAGTTCTTC
cdr3_aa: CASILVGVAGNEQFF

clone_size: many
d_call: .
v_call: TRBV14
j_call: TRBJ1-1
cdr3_nt: TGTGCCAGCAGCCAAGATGGTCAGGGTGCGATTTTTTGGGGCACTGAAGCTTTCTTT
cdr3_aa: CASSQDGQGAIFWGTEAFF

clone_size: many
d_call: .
v_call: TRBV7-8
j_call: TRBJ2-1
cdr3_nt: TGTGCCAGCAGCCCCGGAGGGTTCAATGAGCAGTTCTTC
cdr3_aa: CASSPGGFNEQFF

clone_size: many
d_call: .
v_call: TRBV19
j_call: TRBJ1-5
cdr3_nt: TGTGCCAGTAGTATAAGGCACGGCCGCAATCAGCCCCAGCATTTT
cdr3_aa: CASSIRHGRNQPQHF

clone_size: many
d_call: TRBD1
v_call: TRBV7-9
j_call: TRBJ2-3
cdr3_nt: TGTGCCAGCAGCACGGACCGGGACAGGGTTCAAGATACGCAGTATTTT
cdr3_aa: CASSTDRDRVQDTQYF

clone_size: few
d_call: .
v_call: TRBV13
j_call: TRBJ1-2
cdr3_nt: TGTGCCAGCAGCTTAGGCCGCAGTGGCTACACCTTC
cdr3_aa: CASSLGRSGYTF

clone_size: few
d_call: .
v_call: TRBV9
j_call: TRBJ2-5
cdr3_nt: TGTGCCAGCAGCCCCCCCCGGGACCAGACCCAGTACTTC
cdr3_aa: CASSPPRDQTQYF

clone_size: .
d_call: TRBD1
v_call: TRBV9
j_call: TRBJ1-1
cdr3_nt: TGTGCCAGCAGCGCGGAACAGGGGTTGGGCACTGAAGCTTTCTTT
cdr3_aa: CASSAEQGLGTEAFF

clone_size: once
d_call: .
v_call: TRBV27
j_call: TRBJ1-1
cdr3_nt: TGTGCCAGCAGTTTCGACCCGGGGAGATACACTGAAGCTTTCTTT
cdr3_aa: CASSFDPGRYTEAFF

clone_size: .
d_call: .
v_call: TRBV28
j_call: TRBJ1-1
cdr3_nt: TGTGCCAGCAGGCCACAGAACACTGAAGCTTTCTTT
cdr3_aa: CASRPQNTEAFF

clone_size: many
d_call: TRBD1
v_call: TRBV12-3/TRBV12-4
j_call: TRBJ1-5
cdr3_nt: TGTGCCAGCAGTCCTGGGACAGCTCAGCCCCAGCATTTT
cdr3_aa: CASSPGTAQPQHF

clone_size: many
d_call: .
v_call: TRBV10-3
j_call: TRBJ2-7
cdr3_nt: TGTGCCATCAGTTTCGGGGCGGGGACCGTTGGGCAGTACTTC
cdr3_aa: CAISFGAGTVGQYF

clone_size: many
d_call: .
v_call: TRBV19
j_call: TRBJ1-1
cdr3_nt: TGTGCCAGTAGTGGATGGGGGGTTCTGGGCACTGAAGCTTTCTTT
cdr3_aa: CASSGWGVLGTEAFF

clone_size: many
d_call: .
v_call: TRBV12-3/TRBV12-4
j_call: TRBJ2-3
cdr3_nt: TGTGCCAGCAGTTTAAGGGGGAATGTGGCAGATACGCAGTATTTT
cdr3_aa: CASSLRGNVADTQYF

clone_size: many
d_call: .
v_call: TRBV19
j_call: TRBJ2-1
cdr3_nt: TGTGCCAGTAGTAACCACAGGGAGGACAATGAGCAGTTCTTC
cdr3_aa: CASSNHREDNEQFF

clone_size: many
d_call: TRBD2
v_call: TRBV27
j_call: TRBJ2-7
cdr3_nt: TGTGCCAGCAGTTTAGAGGTAGCGGGAGCAAACGAGCAGTACTTC
cdr3_aa: CASSLEVAGANEQYF

clone_size: .
d_call: TRBD1
v_call: TRBV27
j_call: TRBJ2-1
cdr3_nt: TGTGCCAGCAGTTTACACAGGGGGCACGATGAGCAGTTCTTC
cdr3_aa: CASSLHRGHDEQFF

clone_size: .
d_call: .
v_call: TRBV27
j_call: TRBJ1-3
cdr3_nt: TGTGCCAGCAGTTCTGGGTGGGCTGGGAGGCCTGGAAACACCATAAATTTT
cdr3_aa: CASSSGWAGRPGNTINF

clone_size: once
d_call: TRBD2
v_call: TRBV3-1
j_call: TRBJ2-5
cdr3_nt: TGTGCCAGCAACCAAGGTTATCGGGCTAGCGGGGGGGAAGAGACCCAGTACTTC
cdr3_aa: CASNQGYRASGGEETQYF

clone_size: few
d_call: TRBD1
v_call: TRBV4-1
j_call: TRBJ2-5
cdr3_nt: TGCGCCAGCAGCCAGCCTCGACAGGGGGGGGATCAAGAGACCCAGTACTTC
cdr3_aa: CASSQPRQGGDQETQYF

clone_size: many
d_call: .
v_call: TRBV7-8
j_call: TRBJ1-2
cdr3_nt: TGTGCCAGCAGTCCCGGGACTCCATCGGGGGGCTATGGCTACACCTTC
cdr3_aa: CASSPGTPSGGYGYTF

clone_size: few
d_call: .
v_call: TRBV24-1
j_call: TRBJ2-1
cdr3_nt: TGTGCCACCAGTGAGGCAGGGTTTCAGTTCTTC
cdr3_aa: CATSEAGFQFF

clone_size: .
d_call: .
v_call: TRBV7-9
j_call: TRBJ2-2
cdr3_nt: TGTGCCAGCAGCCCCCCCTTGAACACCGGGGAGCTGTTTTTT
cdr3_aa: CASSPPLNTGELFF

clone_size: few
d_call: .
v_call: TRBV11-2
j_call: TRBJ1-1
cdr3_nt: TGTGCCAGCAGCTTAGGGAGGGGGTTGAGCACTGAAGCTTTCTTT
cdr3_aa: CASSLGRGLSTEAFF

clone_size: few
d_call: TRBD2
v_call: TRBV4-2
j_call: TRBJ2-4
cdr3_nt: TGTGCCAGCAGCCAACCCGGGACTACCAAAAACATTCAGTACTTC
cdr3_aa: CASSQPGTTKNIQYF

clone_size: many
d_call: TRBD2
v_call: TRBV29-1
j_call: TRBJ2-3
cdr3_nt: TGCAGCGTTGAACTAGCGGGAGAGGTAGATACGCAGTATTTT
cdr3_aa: CSVELAGEVDTQYF

clone_size: many
d_call: .
v_call: TRBV12-3/TRBV12-4
j_call: TRBJ2-1
cdr3_nt: TGTGCCAGCAGTTTTATGGACATGGCCTACAATGAGCAGTTCTTC
cdr3_aa: CASSFMDMAYNEQFF